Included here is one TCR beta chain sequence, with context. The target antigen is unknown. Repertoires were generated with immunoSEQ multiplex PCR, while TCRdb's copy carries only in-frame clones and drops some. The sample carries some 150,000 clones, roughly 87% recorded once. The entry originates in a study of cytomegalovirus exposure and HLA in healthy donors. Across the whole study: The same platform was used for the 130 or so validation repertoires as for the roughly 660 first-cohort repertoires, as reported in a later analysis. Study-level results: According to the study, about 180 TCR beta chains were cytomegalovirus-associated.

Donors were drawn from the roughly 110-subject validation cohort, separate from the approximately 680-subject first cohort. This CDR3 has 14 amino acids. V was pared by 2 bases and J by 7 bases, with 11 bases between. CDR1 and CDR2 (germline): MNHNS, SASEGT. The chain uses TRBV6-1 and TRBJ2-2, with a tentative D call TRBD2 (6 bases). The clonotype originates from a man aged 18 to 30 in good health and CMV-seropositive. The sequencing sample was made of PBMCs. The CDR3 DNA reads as TGTGCCAGCAGTGAAACGGGGGTTGGCGGGGAGCTGTTTTTT. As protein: CASSETGVGGELFF.